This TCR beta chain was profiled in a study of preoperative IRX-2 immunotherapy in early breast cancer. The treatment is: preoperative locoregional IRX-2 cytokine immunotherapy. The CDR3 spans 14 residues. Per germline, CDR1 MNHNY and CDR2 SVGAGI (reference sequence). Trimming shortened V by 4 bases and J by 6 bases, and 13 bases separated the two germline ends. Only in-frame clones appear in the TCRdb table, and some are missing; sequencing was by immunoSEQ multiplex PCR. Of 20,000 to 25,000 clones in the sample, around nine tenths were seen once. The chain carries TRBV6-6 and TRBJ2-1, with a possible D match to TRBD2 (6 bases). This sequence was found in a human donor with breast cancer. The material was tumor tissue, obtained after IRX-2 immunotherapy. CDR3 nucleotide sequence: TGTGCCAGCAGTTCCCGCGGGGAGGTCAATGAGCAGTTCTTC. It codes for CASSSRGEVNEQFF.